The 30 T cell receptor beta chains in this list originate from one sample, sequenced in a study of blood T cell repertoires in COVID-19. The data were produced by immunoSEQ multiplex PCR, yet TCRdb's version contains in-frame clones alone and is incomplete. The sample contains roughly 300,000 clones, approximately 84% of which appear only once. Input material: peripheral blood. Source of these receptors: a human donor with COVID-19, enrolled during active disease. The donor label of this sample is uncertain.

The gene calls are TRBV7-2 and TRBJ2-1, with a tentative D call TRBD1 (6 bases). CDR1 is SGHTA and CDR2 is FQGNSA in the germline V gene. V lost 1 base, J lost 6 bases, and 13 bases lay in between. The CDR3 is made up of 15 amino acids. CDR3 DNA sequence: TGTGCCAGCAGCTTAGATAGCCGAGGGGGCAATGAGCAGTTCTTC. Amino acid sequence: CASSLDSRGGNEQFF. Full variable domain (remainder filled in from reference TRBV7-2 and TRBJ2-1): GAGVSQSPSNKVTEKGKDVELRCDPISGHTALYWYRQSLGQGLEFLIYFQGNSAPDKSGLPSDRFSAERTGGSVSTLTIQRTQQEDSAVYLCASSLDSRGGNEQFFGPGTRLTVL.

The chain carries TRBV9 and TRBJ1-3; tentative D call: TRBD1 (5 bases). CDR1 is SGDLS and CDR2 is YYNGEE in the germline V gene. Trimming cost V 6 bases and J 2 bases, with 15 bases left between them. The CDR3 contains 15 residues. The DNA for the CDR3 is TGTGCCAGCACCTTAGACGGGGGGACTGGAAACACCATATATTTT. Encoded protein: CASTLDGGTGNTIYF. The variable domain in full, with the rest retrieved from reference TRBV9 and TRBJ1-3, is DSGVTQTPKHLITATGQRVTLRCSPRSGDLSVYWYQQSLDQGLQFLIQYYNGEERAKGNILERFSAQQFPDLHSELNLSSLELGDSALYFCASTLDGGTGNTIYFGEGSWLTVV.

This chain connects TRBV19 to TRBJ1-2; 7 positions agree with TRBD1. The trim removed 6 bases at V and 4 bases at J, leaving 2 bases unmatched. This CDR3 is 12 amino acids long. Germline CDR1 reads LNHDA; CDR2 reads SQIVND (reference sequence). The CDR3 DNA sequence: TGTGCCAGTAGGAGGGACAGCTATGGCTACACCTTC. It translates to CASRRDSYGYTF.

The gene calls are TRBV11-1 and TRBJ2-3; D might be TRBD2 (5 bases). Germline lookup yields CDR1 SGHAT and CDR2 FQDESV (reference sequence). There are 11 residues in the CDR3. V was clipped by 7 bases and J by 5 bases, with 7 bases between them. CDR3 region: CASKLEDTQYF. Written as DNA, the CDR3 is TGTGCCAGCAAACTAGAAGATACGCAGTATTTT. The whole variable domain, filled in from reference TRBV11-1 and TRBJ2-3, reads EAEVAQSPRYKITEKSQAVAFWCDPISGHATLYWYRQILGQGPELLVQFQDESVVDDSQLPKDRFSAERLKGVDSTLKIQPAELGDSAMYLCASKLEDTQYFGPGTRLTVL.

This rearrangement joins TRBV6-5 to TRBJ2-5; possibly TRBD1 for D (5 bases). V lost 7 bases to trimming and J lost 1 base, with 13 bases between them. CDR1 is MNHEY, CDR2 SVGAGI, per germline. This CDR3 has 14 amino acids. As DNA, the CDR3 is TGTGCCAGCAACCTACAGGACGGCCAAGAGACCCAGTACTTC. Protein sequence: CASNLQDGQETQYF.

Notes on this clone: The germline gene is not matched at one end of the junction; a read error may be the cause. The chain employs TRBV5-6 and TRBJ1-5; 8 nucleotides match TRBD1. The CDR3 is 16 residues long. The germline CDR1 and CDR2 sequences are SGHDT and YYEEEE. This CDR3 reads CASTLTGVASNQPQHF. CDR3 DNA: TGTGCCAGCACCTTGACAGGGGTGGCGAGCAATCAGCCCCAGCATTTT. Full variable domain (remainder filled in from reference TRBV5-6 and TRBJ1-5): DAGVTQSPTHLIKTRGQQVTLRCSPKSGHDTVSWYQQALGQGPQFIFQYYEEEERQRGNFPDRFSGHQFPNYSSELNVNALLLGDSALYLCASTLTGVASNQPQHFGDGTRLSIL.

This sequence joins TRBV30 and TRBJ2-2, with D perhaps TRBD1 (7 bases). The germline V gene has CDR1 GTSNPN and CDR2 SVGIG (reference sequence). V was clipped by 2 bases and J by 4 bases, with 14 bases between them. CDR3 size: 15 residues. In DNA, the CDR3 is TGTGCCTGGAGTTGGGTCAGGGGGGCCACCGGGGAGCTGTTTTTT. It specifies CAWSWVRGATGELFF.

CDR3 bases: TGTGCCAGCAGCTTACGGCTAGCGACAGATACGCAGTATTTT. The encoded protein is CASSLRLATDTQYF. The V gene is TRBV7-2, the J gene TRBJ2-3, with D possibly TRBD2 on 6 matching bases. The length of the CDR3 is 14 residues. Germline CDR1 and CDR2: SGHTA and FQGNSA. The ends were cut back, 2 bases at V and 3 bases at J, with 9 bases in the middle.

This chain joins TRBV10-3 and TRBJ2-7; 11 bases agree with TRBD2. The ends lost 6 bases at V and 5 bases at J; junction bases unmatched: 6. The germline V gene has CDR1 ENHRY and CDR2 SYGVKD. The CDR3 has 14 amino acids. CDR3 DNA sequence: TGTGCCATCAGGCCCGGGACTAGCGGTGACGAGCAGTACTTC. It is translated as CAIRPGTSGDEQYF.

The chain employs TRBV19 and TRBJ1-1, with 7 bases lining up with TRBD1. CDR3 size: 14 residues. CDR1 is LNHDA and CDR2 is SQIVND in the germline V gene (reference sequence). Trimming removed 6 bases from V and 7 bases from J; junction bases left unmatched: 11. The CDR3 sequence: CASSNGGGAYEAFF. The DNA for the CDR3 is TGTGCCAGTAGCAACGGAGGGGGCGCGTATGAAGCTTTCTTT.

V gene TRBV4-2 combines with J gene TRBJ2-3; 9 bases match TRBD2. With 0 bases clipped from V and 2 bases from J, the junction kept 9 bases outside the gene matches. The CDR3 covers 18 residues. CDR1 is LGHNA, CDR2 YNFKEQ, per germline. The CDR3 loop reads CASSQDSVAGDITDTQYF. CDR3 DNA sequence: TGTGCCAGCAGCCAAGATTCGGTAGCGGGAGACATCACAGATACGCAGTATTTT.

CDR3 nucleotide sequence: TGCAGCGCCGAAGGGACTAGCGGAAGCTCCTACAATGAGCAGTTCTTC. Translating it yields CSAEGTSGSSYNEQFF. The chain links TRBV29-1 to TRBJ2-1, with TRBD2 identical over 11 bases. The CDR3 length is 16 residues. In germline, CDR1 is SQVTM, CDR2 ANQGSEA. J lost 0 bases, V lost 7 bases, and 8 bases had no gene match.

As DNA, the CDR3 is TGTGCCAGCAGCTTAACCGGGACAGGGGATGGAAAACTGTTTTTT. Its translation is CASSLTGTGDGKLFF. The rearrangement uses TRBV7-9 and TRBJ1-4, with TRBD1 matching 10 bases. Germline CDR1 SEHNR, CDR2 FQNEAQ (reference sequence). The junction had 7 bases not matched to a gene; V was cut back by 2 bases and J by 10 bases. This CDR3 region has 15 residues. The full variable domain, its missing parts supplied by reference TRBV7-9 and TRBJ1-4, is DTGVSQNPRHKITKRGQNVTFRCDPISEHNRLYWYRQTLGQGPEFLTYFQNEAQLEKSRLLSDRFSAERPKGSFSTLEIQRTEQGDSAMYLCASSLTGTGDGKLFFGSGTQLSVL.

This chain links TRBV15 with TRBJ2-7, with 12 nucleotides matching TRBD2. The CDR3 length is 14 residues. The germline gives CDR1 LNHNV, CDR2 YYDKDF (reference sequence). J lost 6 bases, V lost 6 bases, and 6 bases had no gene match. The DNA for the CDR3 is TGTGCCACCAGTCCTCGACTAGCGGGAGCCGAGCAGTACTTC. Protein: CATSPRLAGAEQYF.

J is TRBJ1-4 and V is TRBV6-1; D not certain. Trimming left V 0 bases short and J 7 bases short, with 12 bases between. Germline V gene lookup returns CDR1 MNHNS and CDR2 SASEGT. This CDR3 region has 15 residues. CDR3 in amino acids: CASSEAGHAGEKLFF. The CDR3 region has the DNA TGTGCCAGCAGTGAAGCTGGTCATGCGGGTGAAAAACTGTTTTTT.

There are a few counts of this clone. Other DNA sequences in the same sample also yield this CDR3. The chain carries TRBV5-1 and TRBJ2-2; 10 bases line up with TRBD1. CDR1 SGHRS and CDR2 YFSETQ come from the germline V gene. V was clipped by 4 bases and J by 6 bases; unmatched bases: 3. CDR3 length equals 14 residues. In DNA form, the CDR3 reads TGCGCCAGCAGCGAAGGGACAGGGGCCGGGGAGCTGTTTTTT. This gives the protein CASSEGTGAGELFF.

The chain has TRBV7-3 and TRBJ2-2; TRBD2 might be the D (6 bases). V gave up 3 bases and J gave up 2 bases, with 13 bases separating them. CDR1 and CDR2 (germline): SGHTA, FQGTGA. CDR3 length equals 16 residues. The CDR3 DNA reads TGTGCCAGCAGCTTGGAGGGCGGGACTAACACCGGGGAGCTGTTTTTT. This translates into CASSLEGGTNTGELFF.

The CDR3 spells CASSIATSRDSSYEQYF. For the CDR3, the DNA is TGTGCCAGTAGTATAGCGACCTCCCGGGACAGCTCCTACGAGCAGTACTTC. The rearrangement uses TRBV19 and TRBJ2-7; TRBD1 agrees at 7 bases. The CDR3 is made up of 17 amino acids. The J segment lost 0 bases and the V segment lost 1 base, leaving 9 bases of the junction unmatched. Germline assignment: CDR1 LNHDA and CDR2 SQIVND (reference sequence).

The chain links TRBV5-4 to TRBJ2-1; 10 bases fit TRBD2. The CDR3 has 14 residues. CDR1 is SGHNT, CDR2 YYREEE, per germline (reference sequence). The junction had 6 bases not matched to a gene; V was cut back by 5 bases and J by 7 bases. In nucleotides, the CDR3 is TGTGCCAGCAGGGCTAGCGGGAGAGGGAATGAGCAGTTCTTC. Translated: CASRASGRGNEQFF.

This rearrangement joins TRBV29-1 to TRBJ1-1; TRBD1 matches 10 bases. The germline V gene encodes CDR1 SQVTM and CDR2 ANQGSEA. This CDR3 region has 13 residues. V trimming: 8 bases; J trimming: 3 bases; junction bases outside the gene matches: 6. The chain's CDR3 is CSIWTGGDTEAFF. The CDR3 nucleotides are TGCAGCATCTGGACAGGGGGGGACACTGAAGCTTTCTTT.

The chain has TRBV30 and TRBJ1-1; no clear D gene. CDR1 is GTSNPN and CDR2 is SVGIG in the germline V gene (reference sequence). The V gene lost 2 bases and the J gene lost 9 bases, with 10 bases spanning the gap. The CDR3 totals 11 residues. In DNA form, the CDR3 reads TGTGCCTGGAGTATTCAGGAAAAAGCTTTCTTT. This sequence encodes CAWSIQEKAFF.

In DNA form, the CDR3 reads TGTGCCAGCAGTACGGGACAGACTTATGGCTACACCTTC. Residues: CASSTGQTYGYTF. The V gene is TRBV2, the J gene TRBJ1-2, with 7 bases identical to TRBD1. V shed 5 bases, J shed 5 bases, and the junction held 5 bases outside the gene matches. This CDR3 is built from 13 residues. The V gene's germline CDR1 is SNHLY and CDR2 FYNNEI. Full variable domain (outside the CDR3, taken from reference TRBV2 and TRBJ1-2): EPEVTQTPSHQVTQMGQEVILRCVPISNHLYFYWYRQILGQKVEFLVSFYNNEISEKSEIFDDQFSVERPDGSNFTLKIRSTKLEDSAMYFCASSTGQTYGYTFGSGTRLTVV.

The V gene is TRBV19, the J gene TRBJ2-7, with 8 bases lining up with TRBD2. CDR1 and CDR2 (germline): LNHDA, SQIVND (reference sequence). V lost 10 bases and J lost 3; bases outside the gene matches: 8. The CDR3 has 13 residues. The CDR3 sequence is CATLGAGGYEQYF. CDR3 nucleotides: TGTGCCACCCTAGGGGCGGGAGGCTACGAGCAGTACTTC.

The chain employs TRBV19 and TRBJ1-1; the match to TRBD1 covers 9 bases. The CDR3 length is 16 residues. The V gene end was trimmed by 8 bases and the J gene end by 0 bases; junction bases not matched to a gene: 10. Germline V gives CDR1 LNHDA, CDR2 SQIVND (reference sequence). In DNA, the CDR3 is TGTGCCAGTCTATTCGGGACAGGGTTAATGAACACTGAAGCTTTCTTT. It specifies CASLFGTGLMNTEAFF. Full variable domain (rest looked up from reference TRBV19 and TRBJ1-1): DGGITQSPKYLFRKEGQNVTLSCEQNLNHDAMYWYRQDPGQGLRLIYYSQIVNDFQKGDIAEGYSVSREKKESFPLTVTSAQKNPTAFYLCASLFGTGLMNTEAFFGQGTRLTVV.

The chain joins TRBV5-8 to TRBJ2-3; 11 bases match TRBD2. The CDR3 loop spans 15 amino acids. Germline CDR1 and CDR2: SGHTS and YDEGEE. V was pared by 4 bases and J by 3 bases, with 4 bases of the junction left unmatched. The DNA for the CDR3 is TGTGCCAGCAGCATAAGGACTAGCGGGACAGATACGCAGTATTTT. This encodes CASSIRTSGTDTQYF.

In DNA form, the CDR3 reads TGTGCCAGCTCACAAGAAGGGAGAACTGAAGCTTTCTTT. Translated: CASSQEGRTEAFF. This sequence joins TRBV18 and TRBJ1-1; no definite D call. The V end was cut by 4 bases, the J end by 5 bases, with 11 bases between. Germline values: CDR1 KGHSH, CDR2 LQKENI. This CDR3 has 13 residues.

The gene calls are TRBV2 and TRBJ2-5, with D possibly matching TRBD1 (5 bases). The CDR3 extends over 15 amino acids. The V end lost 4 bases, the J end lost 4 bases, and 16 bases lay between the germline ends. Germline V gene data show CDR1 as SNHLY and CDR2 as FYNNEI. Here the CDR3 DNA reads TGTGCCAGCAGTGCCAACCAGGGTTGGATAGAGACCCAGTACTTC. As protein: CASSANQGWIETQYF. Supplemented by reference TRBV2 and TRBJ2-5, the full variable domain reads EPEVTQTPSHQVTQMGQEVILRCVPISNHLYFYWYRQILGQKVEFLVSFYNNEISEKSEIFDDQFSVERPDGSNFTLKIRSTKLEDSAMYFCASSANQGWIETQYFGPGTRLLVL.

This chain's CDR3 is CSASFRESHLVYNEQFF. In nucleotides, the CDR3 is TGCAGTGCTAGTTTCCGGGAGTCCCACCTCGTCTACAATGAGCAGTTCTTC. The chain employs TRBV20-1 and TRBJ2-1, with TRBD2 as a possible D gene (6 bases). In germline, CDR1 is DFQATT, CDR2 SNEGSKA (reference sequence). CDR3 size: 17 residues. V was clipped by 3 bases and J by 3 bases, with 21 bases between them.

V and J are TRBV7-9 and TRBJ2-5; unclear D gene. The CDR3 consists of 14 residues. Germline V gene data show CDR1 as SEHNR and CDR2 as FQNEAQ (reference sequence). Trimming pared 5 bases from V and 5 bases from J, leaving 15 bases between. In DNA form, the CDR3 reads TGTGCCAGCAGCCCCCTTGTGGGCAGGGAGACCCAGTACTTC. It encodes CASSPLVGRETQYF.

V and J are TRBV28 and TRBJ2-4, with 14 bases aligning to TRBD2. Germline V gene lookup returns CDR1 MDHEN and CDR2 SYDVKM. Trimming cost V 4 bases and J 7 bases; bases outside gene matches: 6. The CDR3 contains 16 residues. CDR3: CASSSPGTSGSNIQYF. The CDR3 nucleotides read TGTGCCAGCAGTTCGCCCGGGACTAGCGGGAGCAACATTCAGTACTTC.